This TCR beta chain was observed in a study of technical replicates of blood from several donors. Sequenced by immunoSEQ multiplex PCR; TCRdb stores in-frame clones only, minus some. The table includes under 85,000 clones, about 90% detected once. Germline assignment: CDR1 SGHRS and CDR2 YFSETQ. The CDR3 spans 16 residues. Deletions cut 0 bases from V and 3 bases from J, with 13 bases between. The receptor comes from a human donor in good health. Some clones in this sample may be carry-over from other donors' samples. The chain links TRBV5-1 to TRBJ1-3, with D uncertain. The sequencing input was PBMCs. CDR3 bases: TGCGCCAGCAGCTTGGGATTTGAGTCGGGTGGAAACACCATATATTTT. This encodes CASSLGFESGGNTIYF.